Listed below are T cell receptor beta chains from one sample, sequenced in a study of cytomegalovirus exposure and HLA in healthy donors. Libraries were prepared by immunoSEQ multiplex PCR; TCRdb keeps only in-frame clonotypes and omits some of them. The top ten hold 4% to 4.5% of the sample, which has tens of thousands of clones, about four fifths seen once. The material sequenced was PBMCs. The receptors were gathered from a man between 60 and 75 years old in good health and CMV-seronegative. CDR3s include the opening cysteine and the closing phenylalanine or tryptophan. D genes are given only for firm matches. Rows may omit the clone size; those that give it use once, few, many or a size class.

DNA	CDR3	size	V	J	D
TGCGCCAGCAGCCGAGCCCCACAGGGCCTCTACGAGCAGTACTTC	CASSRAPQGLYEQYF	.	TRBV5-1	TRBJ2-7	.
TGCGCCAGCAGTCAACAAGGGGGTGCGGACACCGGGGAGCTGTTTTTT	CASSQQGGADTGELFF	.	TRBV5-1	TRBJ2-2	.
TGTGCCAGCTCTCGTGGAGGATTGCGCTACAATGAGCAGTTCTTC	CASSRGGLRYNEQFF	.	TRBV11-2	TRBJ2-1	.
TGTGCCAGCAGTGAGCCCCCGGGGGGGGGAAATTCACCCCCCCACTTT	CASSEPPGGGNSPPHF	.	TRBV6-1	TRBJ1-6	.
TGCAGGCCGGGCGGGGCTTATGGCTACACCTTC	CRPGGAYGYTF	.	TRBV20-1	TRBJ1-2	.
TGTGCCAGCATTTTACAGCCGAAAAATGAAAAACTGTTTTTT	CASILQPKNEKLFF	once	TRBV6-1	TRBJ1-4	.
TGTGCCAGCAGTGCCCGGGGGTGGGCCCAGCATTTT	CASSARGWAQHF	few	TRBV6-5	TRBJ1-5	.
TGTGCCAGCAGCGCCAGCCCTGACAGGTTACCGGGGGAAAAACTGTTTTTT	CASSASPDRLPGEKLFF	.	TRBV9	TRBJ1-4	.
TGTGCCAGCAGCTTGCTATCGAGCTCCTACAATGAGCAGTTCTTC	CASSLLSSSYNEQFF	.	TRBV5-6	TRBJ2-1	.
TGTGCCAGCAGCGGGACAGCCCGAGACGAGCAGTACTTC	CASSGTARDEQYF	.	TRBV2	TRBJ2-7	TRBD1
TGTTCCAGCAGCTTAGGACAGGGCGCGGGCTACACCTTC	CSSSLGQGAGYTF	.	TRBV7-9	TRBJ1-2	TRBD1
TGTGCCAGCAGTTATACGGGGGGCAGTGGGGAGACCCAGTACTTC	CASSYTGGSGETQYF	.	TRBV2	TRBJ2-5	.
TGCGCCAGCAGCCACGGAGGGGGCCGCCCCTACGGCTACACCTTC	CASSHGGGRPYGYTF	.	TRBV4-1	TRBJ1-2	TRBD1
TGTGCCAGCAGCCCCGGGGGACAGGGGGCAGATGGCTACACCTTC	CASSPGGQGADGYTF	.	TRBV11-2	TRBJ1-2	TRBD1
TGTGCCAGCAGCCCGGTGCGGGGACCCCTTGGAGAGCAGTACTTC	CASSPVRGPLGEQYF	.	TRBV11-2	TRBJ2-5	.
TGTGCCAGCAGTAGAGGACTAGGGGGAACCTACGAGCAGTACTTC	CASSRGLGGTYEQYF	.	TRBV6-1	TRBJ2-7	.
TGTGCCAGCAGTTACTCGGCGGAGGACTACACCTTC	CASSYSAEDYTF	.	TRBV6-5	TRBJ1-2	.
TGCAGCGTTCTGGCGGGGGCGGGTGGCTACACCTTC	CSVLAGAGGYTF	few	TRBV29-1	TRBJ1-2	.
TGCGCCAGCAGCTTGGGTGGGGCGACAGGGGGTTGGTTCGAGCAGTACTTC	CASSLGGATGGWFEQYF	.	TRBV5-1	TRBJ2-7	TRBD1
TGTGCCAGCTCACGCAGGGGGGAGAACACTGAAGCTTTCTTT	CASSRRGENTEAFF	few	TRBV18	TRBJ1-1	TRBD1
TGTGCCAGCAGCGTCGGACTAGATACGCAGTATTTT	CASSVGLDTQYF	.	TRBV9	TRBJ2-3	.
TGTGCCAGCAGCTCATTTCTAGGGAGACAGGGCATGGGCTACACCTTC	CASSSFLGRQGMGYTF	once	TRBV5-5	TRBJ1-2	TRBD1
TGTGCCAGCAGCTTAGCTTCATGGACAGGGGATTCACCCCTCCACTTT	CASSLASWTGDSPLHF	.	TRBV7-6	TRBJ1-6	TRBD1
TGTGCCAGCAGTGAAGGGGGACTAGCTCCTTACGAGCAGTACTTC	CASSEGGLAPYEQYF	.	TRBV6-1	TRBJ2-7	TRBD2
TGTGCCAGCCATTCGCGGGACAGGGCAAAAGGAACCTTC	CASHSRDRAKGTF	few	TRBV5-6	TRBJ1-2	TRBD1
TGTGCCAGCAGTTACTCAGGGGCTAGGACTGAAGCTTTCTTT	CASSYSGARTEAFF	few	TRBV6-6	TRBJ1-1	.
TGTGCCAGCAGGGCGGGGGCCCGGCCCGGGGAGCTGTTTTTT	CASRAGARPGELFF	.	TRBV25-1	TRBJ2-2	.
TGTGCCAGCAGCTTATGGGGAAGGACAGGGAACACCGGGGAGCTGTTTTTT	CASSLWGRTGNTGELFF	.	TRBV7-9	TRBJ2-2	TRBD1
TGTGCCAGCAGCACCGGACAGTTTAATGAAAAACTGTTTTTT	CASSTGQFNEKLFF	.	TRBV5-6	TRBJ1-4	.
TGTGCCAGCAGCCAAGATACGGCTAGCGGACAAGAGACCCAGTACTTC	CASSQDTASGQETQYF	few	TRBV4-2	TRBJ2-5	TRBD2
TGTGCCAGCAGCTTGGCCAACTCATACCAAGAGACCCAGTACTTC	CASSLANSYQETQYF	.	TRBV5-4	TRBJ2-5	.
TGCGCCAGCAGCTTTTGGGACAGTTCAAATGGCTACACCTTC	CASSFWDSSNGYTF	.	TRBV5-1	TRBJ1-2	TRBD1
TGTGCCAGCAGGGGACTCCAGAACACTGAAGCTTTCTTT	CASRGLQNTEAFF	.	TRBV6-5	TRBJ1-1	.
TGTGCCAGCCAAGACCGAGGGGGGGCAGATACGCAGTATTTT	CASQDRGGADTQYF	.	TRBV19	TRBJ2-3	.
TGTGCCAGCAGCCTAGGGGACAGAACCTACGAGCAGTACTTC	CASSLGDRTYEQYF	.	TRBV11-1	TRBJ2-7	TRBD1
TGCGCCAGCCGGGACAGGGGGCTTAACGGGACTGAAGCTTTCTTT	CASRDRGLNGTEAFF	.	TRBV5-1	TRBJ1-1	TRBD1
TGTGCCTGGAGTGATGGGACAGGGGTGAATGAGCAGTTCTTC	CAWSDGTGVNEQFF	.	TRBV30	TRBJ2-1	TRBD1
TGTGCCAGCAGCTTAGATCGTCCCACCGGGGAGCTGTTTTTT	CASSLDRPTGELFF	.	TRBV11-2	TRBJ2-2	.
TGTGCCATCAGGAGGGGGGGATTGTATGGCTACACCTTC	CAIRRGGLYGYTF	.	TRBV10-3	TRBJ1-2	.
TGTGCCAGCAGCGTAGAGGCGGCGATGGATCAGCCCCAGCATTTT	CASSVEAAMDQPQHF	.	TRBV9	TRBJ1-5	.
TGTGCCAGCAGTGTGGTAGCGGGGGTAGGAGATACGCAGTATTTT	CASSVVAGVGDTQYF	.	TRBV2	TRBJ2-3	TRBD2
TGTGCCTGGAGTCAGGGTGGCCCAGGGGGATTGGGGGAGCTGTTTTTT	CAWSQGGPGGLGELFF	.	TRBV30	TRBJ2-2	TRBD1
TGTGCCAGCAGCTTATGGGGAGCGGGGGGGACCGTCCCATACAATGAGCAGTTCTTC	CASSLWGAGGTVPYNEQFF	.	TRBV7-3	TRBJ2-1	TRBD2
TGTGCCAGCAGCCTCGCGAGGGATAACTATGGCTACACCTTC	CASSLARDNYGYTF	once	TRBV14	TRBJ1-2	.